Listed below are T cell receptor beta chains from one sample, sequenced in a study of blood T cell repertoires in COVID-19. Generated by immunoSEQ multiplex PCR, the TCRdb table keeps only in-frame clones and is missing some. The data contain fewer than 250,000 clones, over 80% of them singletons. Sequencing was performed on peripheral blood. All receptors come from a woman aged 60 to 75 with active or convalescent COVID-19. Both conserved end residues are part of each CDR3. D genes are given only for firm matches. The size entry is marked missing in some rows and otherwise reads once, few, many or a size class.

v_gene	d_gene	abundance	j_gene	CDR3nt	CDR3aa
TRBV6-6	.	.	TRBJ1-5	TGTGCCAGCAGTTTCCCAGGGGCCCAGCCCCAGCATTTT	CASSFPGAQPQHF
TRBV5-5	TRBD1	.	TRBJ1-2	TGTGCCAGCAGCTCGCAGGGGGCAGGTGGCTACACCTTC	CASSSQGAGGYTF
TRBV27	TRBD1	.	TRBJ2-7	TGTGCCAGCAGTCGTAGGGGACAGGGGGCTGGCGGGCAGTACTTC	CASSRRGQGAGGQYF
TRBV30	TRBD1	.	TRBJ2-7	TGTGCCGCCGACAGGGACACCTCCTACGAGCAGTACTTC	CAADRDTSYEQYF
TRBV9	.	.	TRBJ1-4	TGTGCCAGCAGCGTAGATGGGGGGTCTCATGAAAAACTGTTTTTT	CASSVDGGSHEKLFF
TRBV27	TRBD1	.	TRBJ1-2	TGTGCCAGCAGAATTGACACCGGGACAGGGTATGGCTACACCTTC	CASRIDTGTGYGYTF
TRBV4-2	TRBD1	.	TRBJ2-6	TGTGCCAGCAGCCAAGAAGGGGACAGGGGCTTGCTCAGCTCTGGGGCCAACGTCCTGACTTTC	CASSQEGDRGLLSSGANVLTF
TRBV3-1/TRBV3-2	.	.	TRBJ2-3	TGTGCCAGCAGCCAAGTCTTTGGCAGGGGGGCAGATACGCAGTATTTT	CASSQVFGRGADTQYF
TRBV10-3	TRBD1	.	TRBJ2-3	TGTGCCATCAGTGAGGGGACAGCCACAGATACGCAGTATTTT	CAISEGTATDTQYF
TRBV4-1	TRBD2	.	TRBJ2-2	TGCGCCAGCAGCCAACAGGGACTAGCTGGGAACACCGGGGAGCTGTTTTTT	CASSQQGLAGNTGELFF
TRBV10-3	.	.	TRBJ1-5	TGTGCCATCAGTGAGGGAACAGGGTGGGGCAATCAGCCCCAGCATTTT	CAISEGTGWGNQPQHF
TRBV15	.	.	TRBJ2-1	TGTGCCACCAGCAGAGATAGCAGGGATGAGCAGTTCTTC	CATSRDSRDEQFF
TRBV28	.	few	TRBJ1-3	TGTGCCAGCAGGACTCCCAGGGCCGAAGGGTCTGGAAACACCATATATTTT	CASRTPRAEGSGNTIYF
TRBV3-1/TRBV3-2	.	.	TRBJ2-5	TGTGCCAGCAGCCAATTTGCCTACCCAGAGACCCAGTACTTC	CASSQFAYPETQYF
TRBV2	TRBD2	.	TRBJ2-2	TGTGCCAGCAGTGGACTAGCGGGAGTGGCCGGGGAGCTGTTTTTT	CASSGLAGVAGELFF
TRBV5-4	.	.	TRBJ1-2	TGTGCCAGCAGCGCCCGACAGACAACCTATAACTATGGCTACACCTTC	CASSARQTTYNYGYTF
TRBV7-6	.	.	TRBJ2-4	TGTGCCAGCAGCTTATCGGAGTGGTTTGGACAGAAGAGTAGCCAAAACATTCAGTACTTC	CASSLSEWFGQKSSQNIQYF
TRBV12-3/TRBV12-4	.	.	TRBJ2-1	TGTGCCAGCAGTTTAAGTGGAGACAATGAGCAGTTCTTC	CASSLSGDNEQFF
TRBV12-5	TRBD2	many	TRBJ2-2	TGTGCTAGTGGCCGGACTAGCCCCCCCGGGGAGCTGTTTTTT	CASGRTSPPGELFF
TRBV11-3	.	.	TRBJ2-3	TGTGCCAGCAGCTCGAGTAGCCGTACGCAGTATTTT	CASSSSSRTQYF
TRBV28	TRBD2	.	TRBJ2-2	TGTGCCAGCAGTTTCGTTGCTAGCGGGATTAGGGGCGGGGAGCTGTTTTTT	CASSFVASGIRGGELFF
TRBV18	TRBD1	.	TRBJ2-1	TGTGCCAGCTCACCACTTAGGACAGGGGGGAATGAGCAGTTCTTC	CASSPLRTGGNEQFF
TRBV14	.	.	TRBJ2-1	TGTGCCAGCAGCCCTAGGGGGGGGAATGAGCAGTTCTTC	CASSPRGGNEQFF
TRBV19	.	.	TRBJ1-2	TGTGCCAGTAGTTTCGGGACACCCATTAAAGGCTACACCTTC	CASSFGTPIKGYTF
TRBV14	.	.	TRBJ2-3	TGTGCCAGCAGCCCGTGGACTACGAGCACAGATACGCAGTATTTT	CASSPWTTSTDTQYF
TRBV10-3	TRBD1	few	TRBJ2-3	TGTGCCGTACGTCCGGGACAGGGAATATCAGATACGCAGTATTTT	CAVRPGQGISDTQYF
TRBV4-1	TRBD1	.	TRBJ1-6	TGCGCCAGCAGCTCCGGGACAGGGGTCTCCTATAATTCACCCCTCCACTTT	CASSSGTGVSYNSPLHF
TRBV29-1	TRBD1	many	TRBJ2-2	TGCAGCGTTCAGACCGCCGGGACAGGGAACACCGGGGAGCTGTTTTTT	CSVQTAGTGNTGELFF
TRBV18	TRBD2	.	TRBJ2-3	TGTGCCAGCTCACCAGCCTTTCTAGCGGGAGGGGCAGATACGCAGTATTTT	CASSPAFLAGGADTQYF
TRBV11-2	.	.	TRBJ1-2	TGTGCCAGCAGCTGGTACAGAGCCCTTGAATATGGCTACACCTTC	CASSWYRALEYGYTF
TRBV5-6	.	.	TRBJ2-3	TGTGCCAGCAGCTTGGGGCCATTTCCACCTAGCACAGATACGCAGTATTTT	CASSLGPFPPSTDTQYF
TRBV4-1	.	.	TRBJ2-2	TGCGCCAGCAGCCAAGGGGCTAGCCCCAACGGGGAGCTGTTTTTT	CASSQGASPNGELFF
TRBV27	.	.	TRBJ2-4	TGTGCCAGCAGTTTATCGAGCCCTGAAACCAAAAACATTCAGTACTTC	CASSLSSPETKNIQYF
TRBV12-3/TRBV12-4	.	.	TRBJ2-1	TGTGCCAGCAGTTTAGCCCGCTACAATGAGCAGTTCTTC	CASSLARYNEQFF
TRBV6-5	TRBD1	.	TRBJ1-5	TGTGCCAGCAGTACCGGGACAGGGGGCAATCAGCCCCAGCATTTT	CASSTGTGGNQPQHF
TRBV5-1	.	.	TRBJ2-6	TGCGCCAGCAGCCCAGGACTGCTCTCTGGGGCCAACGTCCTGACTTTC	CASSPGLLSGANVLTF
TRBV29-1	.	few	TRBJ2-3	TGCAGCGTTGCTAGGGGCTCGGGCACAGATACGCAGTATTTT	CSVARGSGTDTQYF
TRBV29-1	TRBD1	.	TRBJ2-7	TGCAGCGTTGCTCCGGGACAGGGCTACGAGCAGTACTTC	CSVAPGQGYEQYF
TRBV28	TRBD1	once	TRBJ1-5	TGTGCCAGCAGCCTACGGGACAGACACAATCAGCCCCAGCATTTT	CASSLRDRHNQPQHF
TRBV7-9	TRBD2	.	TRBJ2-1	TGTGCCAGCAGCTTAGCGTTTGAGACTAGCGGACACAATGAGCAGTTCTTC	CASSLAFETSGHNEQFF
TRBV18	.	.	TRBJ1-1	TGTGCCAGCTCACCACCCTACCTTCCGAACACTGAAGCTTTCTTT	CASSPPYLPNTEAFF
TRBV5-5	.	.	TRBJ2-1	TGTGCCAGCAGCTTGGCCGGTTACTATCGTGACGATGAGCAGTTCTTC	CASSLAGYYRDDEQFF
TRBV7-8	TRBD2	once	TRBJ2-5	TGTGCCAGCAGCTTAGTGTTGTTAGCGGGAGGGCAAGAGACCCAGTACTTC	CASSLVLLAGGQETQYF
TRBV7-9	TRBD2	.	TRBJ2-7	TGTGCCAGCAGCTTACCGGGAGGTCATGGGCAGTACTTC	CASSLPGGHGQYF
TRBV19	.	.	TRBJ1-2	TGTGCCGTGGCAGCTAACTATGGCTACACCTTC	CAVAANYGYTF